A selection of T cell receptor beta chains follows, all from one sample in a study of T-cell reconstitution after alpha-beta-depleted transplantation in children. One entry per CDR3 protein, called by TCRdb with MiXCR from the PCR reads. The sample has about 540,000 distinct CDR3 sequences, about a quarter seen once. The sequenced sample was PBMCs, obtained before TCRalphabeta/CD19-depleted stem cell transplant. The receptors derive from a boy less than two years old with Wiskott-Aldrich syndrome, due to receive a stem cell transplant. Each CDR3 is given with its conserved first and last residue. D genes are given only for firm matches. Expanded clones are given a class, and other clones once, few, many or no size at all.

j_call clone_size v_call d_call cdr3_aa cdr3_nt
TRBJ2-2 few TRBV5-1 . CASSGLSYTGELFF TGCGCCAGCAGCGGTCTATCGTACACCGGGGAGCTGTTTTTT
TRBJ1-1 few TRBV28 . CSMNTEAFF TGTTCCATGAACACTGAAGCTTTCTTT
TRBJ2-4 . TRBV6-1 TRBD1 CASSDLAGGNIQYF TGTGCCAGCAGTGATTTGGCAGGGGGAAACATTCAGTACTTC
TRBJ2-3 . TRBV11-2 TRBD1 CASSLDPGQGTDTQYF TGTGCCAGCAGCTTAGATCCGGGACAGGGCACAGATACGCAGTATTTT
TRBJ2-7 . TRBV12-3/TRBV12-4 TRBD2 CASTTSGGRREQYF TGTGCCAGCACCACCAGTGGCGGGAGGCGCGAGCAGTACTTC
TRBJ2-1 few TRBV7-2 . CASSLIDEQFF TGTGCCAGCAGCTTAATCGATGAGCAGTTCTTC
TRBJ2-1 few TRBV20-1 . CSASVFYSNEQFF TGCAGTGCTAGCGTATTCTATTCCAATGAGCAGTTCTTC
TRBJ2-1 . TRBV5-1 TRBD2 CASSYSGIAGYNEQFF TGCGCCAGCAGCTACTCTGGGATAGCGGGGTACAATGAGCAGTTCTTC
TRBJ1-6 few TRBV6-5 TRBD1 CASSWGQSSDNSPLHF TGTGCCAGCAGTTGGGGACAGTCTTCCGATAATTCACCCCTCCACTTT
TRBJ2-1 few TRBV15 . CATSRLPGPNYSYNEQFF TGTGCCACCAGCAGACTTCCCGGGCCTAATTACTCCTACAATGAGCAGTTCTTC
TRBJ2-7 few TRBV20-1 . CSAGRSGYYEQYF TGCAGTGCGGGACGGAGCGGGTACTACGAGCAGTACTTC
TRBJ2-1 few TRBV5-1 . CASSSDPGAEQFF TGCGCCAGCAGCTCGGATCCGGGAGCTGAGCAGTTCTTC
TRBJ2-1 . TRBV6-1 TRBD1 CASSPILDRDNEQFF TGTGCCAGCAGTCCGATCCTGGACAGGGACAATGAGCAGTTCTTC
TRBJ1-2 . TRBV29-1 TRBD1 CRAGTDYGYTF TGCAGAGCCGGGACAGATTATGGCTACACCTTC
TRBJ2-1 few TRBV28 . CASSEDPTYNEQFF TGTGCCAGCAGCGAGGACCCGACCTACAATGAGCAGTTCTTC
TRBJ1-3 . TRBV28 . CASSLSGAEGNTIYF TGTGCCAGCAGTTTGTCGGGGGCGGAAGGAAACACCATATATTTT
TRBJ2-1 few TRBV5-1 TRBD2 CASSRISFGLVQPNEQFF TGCGCCAGCAGCCGAATATCCTTTGGACTAGTTCAGCCCAATGAGCAGTTCTTC
TRBJ1-1 . TRBV12-3/TRBV12-4 . CASSLWGVVTEAFF TGTGCCAGCAGTTTATGGGGGGTGGTTACTGAAGCTTTCTTT
TRBJ2-1 . TRBV2 TRBD1 CASIRDRANNEQFF TGTGCCAGCATCCGGGACAGGGCCAACAATGAGCAGTTCTTC
TRBJ1-5 . TRBV7-2 . CASSLIDNQPQHF TGTGCCAGCAGCTTGATCGACAATCAGCCCCAGCATTTT
TRBJ2-2 . TRBV10-3 . CASRQGRGTGELFF TGTGCCAGCCGACAGGGGCGGGGGACCGGGGAGCTGTTTTTT
TRBJ2-1 . TRBV4-2 . CASSQDLGDHGSPGQFF TGTGCCAGCAGCCAAGATCTCGGGGACCACGGCTCCCCTGGTCAGTTCTTC
TRBJ2-1 few TRBV6-1 TRBD2 CASRGLAGSSRVNEQFF TGTGCCAGCAGAGGACTAGCGGGGTCCTCGAGGGTCAATGAGCAGTTCTTC
TRBJ2-5 . TRBV6-1 . CASSKGNGKETQYF TGTGCCAGCAGTAAAGGGAACGGGAAAGAGACCCAGTACTTC
TRBJ2-1 . TRBV3-1 . CASSQFRVSYNEQFF TGTGCCAGCAGCCAATTCAGGGTATCCTACAATGAGCAGTTCTTC
TRBJ1-4 . TRBV15 . CATSRGRTGTNEKLFF TGTGCCACCAGCAGAGGGAGGACGGGAACTAATGAAAAACTGTTTTTT
TRBJ2-1 few TRBV18 TRBD2 CASSPPTGGPKNEQFF TGTGCCAGCTCACCCCCGACGGGAGGGCCCAAGAATGAGCAGTTCTTC
TRBJ1-4 . TRBV16 . CASSQLAASHEKLFF TGTGCCAGCAGCCAATTGGCAGCGTCCCATGAAAAACTGTTTTTT
TRBJ1-5 . TRBV19 TRBD1 CASSFFGNRGQGQPQHF TGTGCCAGTAGCTTTTTTGGGAACAGGGGGCAGGGACAGCCCCAGCATTTT
TRBJ2-1 . TRBV5-5 . CASSFGQGNDEQFF TGTGCCAGCAGCTTCGGGCAGGGGAACGATGAGCAGTTCTTC
TRBJ2-5 . TRBV9 TRBD1 CASSFRQGLAETQYF TGTGCCAGCAGCTTTCGACAGGGATTGGCAGAGACCCAGTACTTC
TRBJ1-5 . TRBV20-1 TRBD1 CSARRPGQANSNQPQHF TGCAGTGCTAGACGCCCGGGACAGGCCAATAGCAATCAGCCCCAGCATTTT
TRBJ1-1 once TRBV4-1 TRBD1 CASSQESTGAFNTEAFF TGCGCCAGCAGCCAAGAGTCGACAGGGGCTTTCAACACTGAAGCTTTCTTT
TRBJ2-6 . TRBV29-1 TRBD1 CSGNRDRSSGTNVLTF TGCAGCGGGAACCGGGACAGGAGCTCTGGGACCAACGTCCTGACTTTC
TRBJ2-1 . TRBV5-1 . CASSSDTQQFF TGCGCCAGCAGCTCGGACACTCAGCAGTTCTTC
TRBJ2-7 . TRBV5-1 TRBD2 CASSLELGLAGTSYYEQYF TGCGCCAGCAGCTTGGAGTTAGGACTAGCGGGAACTTCCTACTACGAGCAGTACTTC
TRBJ1-4 . TRBV12-3/TRBV12-4 . CASTPNQGGGEKLFF TGTGCCAGCACCCCAAACCAGGGAGGTGGTGAAAAACTGTTTTTT
TRBJ2-4 . TRBV4-2 . CASSRDGLRGIQYF TGTGCCAGCAGCCGGGACGGCTTAAGGGGCATTCAGTACTTC
TRBJ2-5 . TRBV3-1 TRBD1 CASSQDSDRGSETQYF TGTGCCAGCAGCCAAGATTCGGACAGGGGGTCAGAGACCCAGTACTTC
TRBJ2-1 . TRBV12-3/TRBV12-4 TRBD2 CASSLVRLAGGPSEQFF TGTGCCAGCAGTTTAGTCCGACTAGCGGGAGGGCCGTCTGAGCAGTTCTTC
TRBJ2-1 . TRBV10-1 . CASSDLKGLRQSRIGSGEQFF TGCGCCAGCAGTGATTTGAAAGGTTTGAGACAGAGCCGTATTGGGTCCGGTGAGCAGTTCTTC
TRBJ2-5 few TRBV20-1 . CSASAGVSPETQYF TGCAGTGCTAGCGCCGGAGTATCCCCAGAGACCCAGTACTTC
TRBJ2-7 . TRBV10-2 . CASSDFWSGSYEQYF TGCGCCAGCAGTGATTTTTGGTCCGGCAGCTACGAGCAGTACTTC
TRBJ1-4 . TRBV29-1 . CSVRDNNEKLFF TGCAGCGTCCGGGACAATAATGAAAAACTGTTTTTT
TRBJ2-7 few TRBV5-1 . CASSWRGVFGEQYF TGCGCCAGCAGCTGGAGGGGGGTTTTTGGAGAGCAGTACTTC
TRBJ1-1 . TRBV5-1 . CASSLGLAGMYGSNTEAFF TGCGCCAGCAGCTTGGGTCTAGCGGGAATGTACGGGAGTAACACTGAAGCTTTCTTT
TRBJ2-1 few TRBV5-6 . CASSFRVEQFF TGTGCCAGCAGCTTCAGGGTCGAGCAGTTCTTC
TRBJ2-7 . TRBV12-3/TRBV12-4 . CASSFRQGVSEQYF TGTGCCAGCAGTTTTCGTCAGGGCGTTTCCGAGCAGTACTTC
TRBJ2-1 . TRBV12-3/TRBV12-4 . CASRGMAAARSYNEQFF TGTGCCAGCCGGGGAATGGCCGCAGCCCGCTCCTACAATGAGCAGTTCTTC
TRBJ1-3 . TRBV5-6 . CASSSRLFGNTIYF TGTGCCAGCAGCTCAAGACTATTTGGAAACACCATATATTTT
TRBJ2-7 few TRBV11-2 . CASSLRTSGEQYF TGTGCCAGCAGCTTACGAACTTCTGGCGAGCAGTACTTC
TRBJ2-3 . TRBV4-1 TRBD2 CASSQELAGGTDTQYF TGCGCCAGCAGCCAAGAACTAGCGGGAGGCACAGATACGCAGTATTTT
TRBJ2-3 few TRBV4-1 . CASSRPLIPQGTQYF TGCGCCAGCAGCCGACCCCTGATTCCCCAGGGTACGCAGTATTTT
TRBJ2-1 once TRBV20-1 TRBD2 CSARAAGREGRYSSYNEQFF TGCAGTGCTAGAGCCGCCGGGCGGGAGGGTCGGTACAGCTCCTACAATGAGCAGTTCTTC
TRBJ2-1 few TRBV29-1 TRBD2 CSVEWTSSYNEQFF TGCAGCGTTGAGTGGACTAGCAGCTACAATGAGCAGTTCTTC
TRBJ2-1 few TRBV25-1 . CASSERVLGNEQFF TGTGCCAGCAGTGAAAGAGTTTTGGGGAATGAGCAGTTCTTC
TRBJ1-6 . TRBV7-8 TRBD1 CASSQGQDSYNSPLHF TGTGCCAGCAGCCAAGGACAGGACTCCTATAATTCACCCCTCCACTTT
TRBJ1-2 few TRBV12-3/TRBV12-4 TRBD1 CASSHRGFNYGYTF TGTGCCAGCAGTCACAGGGGATTTAACTATGGCTACACCTTC
TRBJ2-1 . TRBV18 . CASSLVAGSNNEQFF TGTGCCAGCTCACTTGTGGCAGGGAGCAACAATGAGCAGTTCTTC